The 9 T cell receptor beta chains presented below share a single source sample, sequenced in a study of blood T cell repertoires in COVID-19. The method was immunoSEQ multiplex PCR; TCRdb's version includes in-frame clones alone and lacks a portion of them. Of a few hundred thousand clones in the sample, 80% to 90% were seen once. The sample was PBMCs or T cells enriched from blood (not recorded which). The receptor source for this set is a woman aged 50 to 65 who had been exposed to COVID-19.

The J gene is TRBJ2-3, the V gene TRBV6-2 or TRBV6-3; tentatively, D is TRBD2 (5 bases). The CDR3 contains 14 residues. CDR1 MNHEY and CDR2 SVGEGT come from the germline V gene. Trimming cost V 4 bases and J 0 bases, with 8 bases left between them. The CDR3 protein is CASSFWTSTDTQYF. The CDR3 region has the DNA TGTGCCAGCAGTTTCTGGACTAGCACAGATACGCAGTATTTT.

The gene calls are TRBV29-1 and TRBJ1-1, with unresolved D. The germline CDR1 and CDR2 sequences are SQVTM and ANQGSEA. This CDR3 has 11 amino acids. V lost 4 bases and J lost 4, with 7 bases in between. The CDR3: CSVVRGTEAFF. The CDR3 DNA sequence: TGCAGCGTTGTCAGAGGCACTGAAGCTTTCTTT.

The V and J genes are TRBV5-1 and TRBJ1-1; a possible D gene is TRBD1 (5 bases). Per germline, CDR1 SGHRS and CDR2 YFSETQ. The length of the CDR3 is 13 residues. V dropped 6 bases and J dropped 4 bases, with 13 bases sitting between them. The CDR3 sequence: CASTRDGGTEAFF. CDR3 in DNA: TGCGCCAGCACCAGGGACGGGGGCACTGAAGCTTTCTTT.

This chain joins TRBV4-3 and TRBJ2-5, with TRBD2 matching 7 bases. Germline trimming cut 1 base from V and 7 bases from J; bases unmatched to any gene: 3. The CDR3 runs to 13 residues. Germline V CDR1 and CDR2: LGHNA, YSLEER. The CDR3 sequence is CASSQVSGGTQYF. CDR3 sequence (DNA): TGCGCCAGCAGCCAAGTATCGGGGGGGACCCAGTACTTC.

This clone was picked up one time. The CDR3 loop is CASSFLGTGANYGYTF. CDR3 in DNA: TGTGCCAGCAGTTTTTTGGGGACAGGGGCTAACTATGGCTACACCTTC. V is TRBV27 and J is TRBJ1-2, with 10 nucleotides matching TRBD1. The V gene's germline CDR1 is MNHEY and CDR2 SMNVEV (reference sequence). The CDR3 loop spans 16 amino acids. V lost 3 bases to trimming and J lost 0 bases; unmatched junction nucleotides: 4.

The CDR3, as DNA: TGTGCCAGCAGCCCCCGTTCCCCGGACAGGGGGCTAACAGGGGAGCTGTTTTTT. This gives the protein CASSPRSPDRGLTGELFF. The chain recombines TRBV7-8 with TRBJ2-2, with TRBD1 matching 11 bases. Germline values: CDR1 SGHVS, CDR2 FQNEAQ. The CDR3 runs to 18 residues. V shed 5 bases, J shed 8 bases, and the junction held 16 bases outside the gene matches.

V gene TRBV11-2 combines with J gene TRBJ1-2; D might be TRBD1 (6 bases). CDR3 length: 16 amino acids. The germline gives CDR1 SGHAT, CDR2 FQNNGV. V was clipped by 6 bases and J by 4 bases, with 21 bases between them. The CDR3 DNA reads TGTGCCAGCAGTCCACTTGTTAGACAGGACAGCTATGGCTACACCTTC. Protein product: CASSPLVRQDSYGYTF.

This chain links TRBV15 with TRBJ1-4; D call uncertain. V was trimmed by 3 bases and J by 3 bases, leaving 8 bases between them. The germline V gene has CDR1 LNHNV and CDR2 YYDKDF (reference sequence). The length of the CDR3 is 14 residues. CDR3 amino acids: CATSSGRANEKLFF. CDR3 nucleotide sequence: TGTGCCACCAGCAGCGGGAGGGCTAATGAAAAACTGTTTTTT.

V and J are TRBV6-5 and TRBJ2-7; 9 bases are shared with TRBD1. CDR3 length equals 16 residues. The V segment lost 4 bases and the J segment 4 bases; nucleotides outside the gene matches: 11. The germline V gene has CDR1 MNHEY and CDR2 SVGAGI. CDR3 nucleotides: TGTGCCAGCAGTTTCGTAACCGGGACAGGGATATACGAGCAGTACTTC. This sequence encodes CASSFVTGTGIYEQYF.